This TCR beta chain was captured by sequencing in a study of T cell repertoires in cytomegalovirus infection. The overall study: In public TCR beta signatures, there were indications of both CMV infection and matching HLA type.

This clonotype has a handful of counts. The antigen is undetermined. Whole-study results and caveats: The response measured ex vivo was dominated by TCR beta clonotypes (HLA-C-restricted and CMV-specific).

TCRdb fed the reads into MiXCR, producing one record per CDR3 protein. Of 250,000 to 300,000 distinct CDR3 sequences in the sample, more than 20% were seen once. After removal of 3 bases from V and 3 bases from J, the junction contained 8 bases not matched to a gene. The CDR3 loop spans 15 amino acids. From germline, CDR1 is DFQATT and CDR2 SNEGSKA (reference sequence). The sequencing sample was made of PBMCs. The chain couples TRBV20-1 to TRBJ2-3; 8 positions match TRBD1. The receptor was isolated from a human donor in good health (CMV status not recorded). Some clones in this sample may be carry-over from other donors' samples. The CDR3 sequence is CSARPLDRVTDTQYF. DNA of the CDR3: TGCAGTGCTAGGCCGTTGGACAGGGTTACAGATACGCAGTATTTT.